A single T cell receptor beta chain is shown here with its context. Its matching antigen is unknown. CDR1 is SNHLY, CDR2 FYNNEI, per germline. CDR3 length equals 13 residues. Trimming shortened V by 8 bases and J by 0 bases, and 8 bases separated the two germline ends. This sample is part of a study of T cell clones after liver transplantation. Assay used: immunoSEQ multiplex PCR; TCRdb lists only in-frame clones, some missing. The repertoire holds tens of thousands of clones, 75% to 85% seen once, with approximately 0.73% in the top ten. Study-wide findings and caveats: Compared with third party-reactive sequences, donor-reactive ones declined more, independent of withdrawal success. Conclusions were preliminary, with small, heterogeneous patient groups.

The chain employs TRBV2 and TRBJ2-1; D gene uncertain. Specimen: CD4+ T cells from blood, collected 12 months after liver transplant. The receptor was isolated from a human patient who received a liver transplant. The graft donor may account for some of the T cells. The CDR3 nucleotides are TGTGCCAGCTACGACGACTCCTACAATGAGCAGTTCTTC. Its translation is CASYDDSYNEQFF.